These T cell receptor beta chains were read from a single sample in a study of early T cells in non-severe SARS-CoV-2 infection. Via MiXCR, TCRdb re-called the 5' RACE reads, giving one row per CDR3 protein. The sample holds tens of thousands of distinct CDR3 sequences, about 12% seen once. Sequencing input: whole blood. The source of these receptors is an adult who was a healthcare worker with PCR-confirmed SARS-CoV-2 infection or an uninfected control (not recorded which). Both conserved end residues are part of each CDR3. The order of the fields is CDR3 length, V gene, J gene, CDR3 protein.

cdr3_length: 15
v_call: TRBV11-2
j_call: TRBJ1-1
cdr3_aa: CASSSSTGVFIEAFF

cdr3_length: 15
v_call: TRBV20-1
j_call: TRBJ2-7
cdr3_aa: CSARTAEKTTYEQYF

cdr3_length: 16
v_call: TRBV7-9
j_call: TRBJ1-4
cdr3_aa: CASSITGTGLGEKLFF

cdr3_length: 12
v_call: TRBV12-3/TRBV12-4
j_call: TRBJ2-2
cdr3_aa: CASSAGTGELFF

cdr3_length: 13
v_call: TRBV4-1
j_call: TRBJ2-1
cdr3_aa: CASSQGLASEQFF

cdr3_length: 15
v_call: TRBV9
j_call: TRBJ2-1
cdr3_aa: CASSVVAGGNNEQFF

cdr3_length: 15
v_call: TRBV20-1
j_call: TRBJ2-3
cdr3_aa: CSAIKGAGNYDTQYF

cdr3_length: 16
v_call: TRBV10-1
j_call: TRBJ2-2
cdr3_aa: CASSESTSGRTGELFF

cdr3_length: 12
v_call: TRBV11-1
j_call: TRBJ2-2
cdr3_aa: CASSYHPGELFF

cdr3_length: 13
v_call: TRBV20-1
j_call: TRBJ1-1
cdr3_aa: CSARDRVGTGGFF

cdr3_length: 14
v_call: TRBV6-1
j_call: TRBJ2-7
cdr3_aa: CASSAGQGYYEQYF

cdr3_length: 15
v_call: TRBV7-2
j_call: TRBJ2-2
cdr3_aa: CASSSGLAVPGELFF